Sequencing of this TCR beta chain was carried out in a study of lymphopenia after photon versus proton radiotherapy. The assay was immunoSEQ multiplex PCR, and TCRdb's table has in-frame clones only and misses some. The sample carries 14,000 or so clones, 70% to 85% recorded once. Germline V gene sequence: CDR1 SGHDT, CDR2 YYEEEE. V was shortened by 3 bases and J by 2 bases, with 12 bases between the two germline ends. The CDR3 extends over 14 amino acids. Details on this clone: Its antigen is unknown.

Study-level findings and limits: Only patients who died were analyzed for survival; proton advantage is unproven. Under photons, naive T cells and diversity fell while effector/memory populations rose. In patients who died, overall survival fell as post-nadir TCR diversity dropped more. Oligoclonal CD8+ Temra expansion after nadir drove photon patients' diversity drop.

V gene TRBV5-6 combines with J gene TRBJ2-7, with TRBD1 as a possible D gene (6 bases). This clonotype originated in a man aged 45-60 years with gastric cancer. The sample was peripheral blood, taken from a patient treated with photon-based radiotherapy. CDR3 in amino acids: CASSWANRAYEQYV. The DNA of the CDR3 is TGTGCCAGCAGCTGGGCTAACAGGGCCTACGAGCAGTACGTC.